The 23 T cell receptor beta chains reported below all come from one sample, sequenced in a study of cytomegalovirus exposure and HLA in healthy donors. PCR employed 60 Vbeta and 13 Jbeta primers. The method was immunoSEQ multiplex PCR; TCRdb's version includes in-frame clones alone and lacks a portion of them. The repertoire has more than 140,000 clones, over 60% of them found once; the top ten carry around 1.5%. The sample was PBMCs. All receptors derive from a female donor in good health and CMV-seronegative.

The chain links TRBV7-2 to TRBJ2-7, with D tentatively TRBD1 (5 bases). V was shortened by 1 base and J by 5 bases, with 9 bases between the two germline ends. Germline CDR1 is SGHTA and CDR2 is FQGNSA. The CDR3 consists of 13 residues. The CDR3 DNA reads TGTGCCAGCAGCTTAGTCACAGGAAACGAGCAGTACTTC. This codes for CASSLVTGNEQYF.

The chain links TRBV5-6 to TRBJ1-5; D is perhaps TRBD1 (5 bases). V was trimmed by 3 bases and J by 0 bases, leaving 10 bases between them. Germline V CDR1 and CDR2: SGHDT, YYEEEE. The length of the CDR3 is 15 residues. DNA for the CDR3: TGTGCCAGCAGCTCCCAGGGTACTAGCAATCAGCCCCAGCATTTT. As protein: CASSSQGTSNQPQHF.

The chain employs TRBV29-1 and TRBJ2-1; D is perhaps TRBD2 (5 bases). Between the trimmed V and J ends, which lost 6 bases and 6 bases, there was a span of 18 bases. This CDR3 is built from 14 residues. Germline CDR1 is SQVTM and CDR2 is ANQGSEA. As DNA, the CDR3 is TGCAGCGTCGCCGCGACTAACACCCCCAATGAGCAGTTCTTC. It yields the protein CSVAATNTPNEQFF.

This rearrangement joins TRBV5-1 to TRBJ2-1, with 13 nucleotides matching TRBD2. The germline CDR1 and CDR2 sequences are SGHRS and YFSETQ. After removal of 4 bases from V and 7 bases from J, the junction contained 8 bases not matched to a gene. The CDR3 covers 16 residues. The CDR3, as DNA: TGCGCCAGCAGCCTGACCGGGACTAGCGGGATTAATGAGCAGTTCTTC. Protein sequence: CASSLTGTSGINEQFF.

The chain couples TRBV30 to TRBJ2-1; 9 bases line up with TRBD2. The germline gives CDR1 GTSNPN, CDR2 SVGIG (reference sequence). V shed 3 bases, J shed 10 bases, and the junction held 10 bases outside the gene matches. The CDR3 consists of 14 residues. DNA for the CDR3: TGTGCCTGGAGATTGGCGGGAGGGCCTCGGGAGCAGTTCTTC. This translates into CAWRLAGGPREQFF.

The chain recombines TRBV2 with TRBJ1-4; 12 positions match TRBD1. Germline V gene data show CDR1 as SNHLY and CDR2 as FYNNEI. The CDR3 covers 15 residues. J was trimmed by 8 bases and V by 7 bases; bases with no gene match: 8. The CDR3 loop reads CASTGQGARGEKLFF. The CDR3 DNA sequence: TGTGCCAGCACGGGACAGGGGGCGCGGGGCGAAAAACTGTTTTTT.

The DNA for the CDR3 is TGTGCCAGCAGCTCGGGGGGACGGGAGTTCTTC. This encodes CASSSGGREFF. The V call is TRBV11-1, the J call TRBJ2-1, with TRBD2 matching over 7 bases. The CDR3 spans 11 residues. Germline V gives CDR1 SGHAT, CDR2 FQDESV (reference sequence). V dropped 4 bases and J dropped 14; count of bases not matched to a gene: 5. Combining the CDR3 with reference TRBV11-1 and TRBJ2-1 gives the whole variable domain EAEVAQSPRYKITEKSQAVAFWCDPISGHATLYWYRQILGQGPELLVQFQDESVVDDSQLPKDRFSAERLKGVDSTLKIQPAELGDSAMYLCASSSGGREFFGPGTRLTVL.

This chain joins TRBV27 and TRBJ1-1; D may be TRBD1 (6 bases). V was trimmed by 5 bases and J by 0 bases, leaving 7 bases between them. This CDR3 contains 13 residues. The germline gives CDR1 MNHEY, CDR2 SMNVEV (reference sequence). CDR3 sequence: CASSGQMNTEAFF. The CDR3 nucleotides are TGTGCCAGCAGTGGACAGATGAACACTGAAGCTTTCTTT.

The CDR3 protein is CSVVRPGFF. The CDR3 DNA sequence: TGCAGCGTTGTTCGGCCGGGTTTCTTT. This chain links TRBV29-1 with TRBJ1-1; D is undetermined. The CDR3 covers 9 residues. Per the germline V gene, CDR1 is SQVTM and CDR2 is ANQGSEA. V shed 4 bases and J shed 13 bases, with 10 bases lying between them.

The J gene is TRBJ2-2, the V gene TRBV19, with TRBD1 as a possible D gene (5 bases). This CDR3 is 14 amino acids long. Germline V lookup: CDR1 LNHDA, CDR2 SQIVND (reference sequence). V dropped 3 bases and J dropped 1 base, with 6 bases sitting between them. The CDR3 sequence: CASSMTVNTGELFF. CDR3 DNA: TGTGCCAGTAGTATGACAGTGAACACCGGGGAGCTGTTTTTT.

Comments on this clone: Sequence at one end of the junction differs from germline and may be a read error. The rearrangement uses TRBV7-9 and TRBJ1-3; TRBD1 might be the D (6 bases). This CDR3 is built from 16 residues. The germline CDR1 and CDR2 sequences are SEHNR and FQNEAQ (reference sequence). The CDR3 region has the DNA TGTTCCAGCAGCTTTCTTCGGGACACCTCTGGAAACACCATATATTTT. Its protein is CSSSFLRDTSGNTIYF. Complete variable domain (other parts from reference TRBV7-9 and TRBJ1-3): DTGVSQNPRHKITKRGQNVTFRCDPISEHNRLYWYRQTLGQGPEFLTYFQNEAQLEKSRLLSDRFSAERPKGSFSTLEIQRTEQGDSAMYLCSSSFLRDTSGNTIYFGEGSWLTVV.

The rearrangement uses TRBV5-1 and TRBJ1-2, with a weak D call TRBD1 (5 bases). The germline gives CDR1 SGHRS, CDR2 YFSETQ. The CDR3 has 14 amino acids. V lost 4 bases and J lost 2, with 12 bases in between. CDR3 sequence (DNA): TGCGCCAGCAGCCGCGATGGGGCGAACTATGGCTACACCTTC. Translation gives CASSRDGANYGYTF.

This clone was found a few times. V gene TRBV7-9 combines with J gene TRBJ1-1; 7 nucleotides line up with TRBD1. The CDR3 consists of 15 residues. CDR1 is SEHNR and CDR2 is FQNEAQ in the germline V gene (reference sequence). V was pared by 6 bases and J by 1 base, with 8 bases of the junction left unmatched. The CDR3 sequence: CASRPWDSSNTEAFF. For the CDR3, the DNA is TGTGCCAGCAGGCCATGGGACAGCTCGAACACTGAAGCTTTCTTT.

This clone was recorded only once. CDR3 amino acids: CASTNLAGPSTDTQYF. CDR3 sequence (DNA): TGTGCCAGCACAAACCTAGCGGGACCAAGCACAGATACGCAGTATTTT. V is TRBV28 and J is TRBJ2-3, with 9 bases matching TRBD2. The CDR3 has 16 residues. Looked up from germline, CDR1 is MDHEN and CDR2 is SYDVKM. With V trimmed by 7 bases and J by 0 bases, 8 bases remained unmatched.

This chain joins TRBV4-1 and TRBJ1-1, with D possibly matching TRBD1 (5 bases). V was pared by 4 bases and J by 5 bases, with 14 bases between. The CDR3 totals 14 residues. Germline V gene sequence: CDR1 MGHRA, CDR2 YSYEKL. The CDR3 DNA reads TGCGCCAGCAGCCCCCCAGGGCAGAGGACTGAAGCTTTCTTT. This translates into CASSPPGQRTEAFF.

The chain links TRBV10-3 to TRBJ2-7; 8 bases are shared with TRBD1. The CDR3 extends over 14 amino acids. The ends lost 3 bases at V and 4 bases at J; junction bases unmatched: 5. The V gene's germline CDR1 is ENHRY and CDR2 SYGVKD. CDR3 DNA: TGTGCCATCAGTGACCCAGGACAGGGATACGAGCAGTACTTC. It is translated as CAISDPGQGYEQYF.

This chain joins TRBV4-1 and TRBJ2-1, with TRBD2 as a possible D gene (7 bases). Germline CDR1 and CDR2: MGHRA and YSYEKL. V lost 1 base and J lost 2, with 18 bases in between. The CDR3 is 18 residues long. CDR3 sequence (DNA): TGCGCCAGCAGCCAAGGAGGGGGGGAGTCCTTTCCCTACAATGAGCAGTTCTTC. This sequence encodes CASSQGGGESFPYNEQFF.

This chain uses TRBV7-9 with TRBJ2-7; 13 positions match TRBD2. Per the germline V gene, CDR1 is SEHNR and CDR2 is FQNEAQ (reference sequence). The CDR3 sequence is 15 residues long. The V segment lost 8 bases and the J segment 6 bases; nucleotides outside the gene matches: 10. The CDR3 DNA reads as TGTGCCAGCTTCACTAGCGGGAGGGCCAGGGGCGAGCAGTACTTC. Protein product: CASFTSGRARGEQYF.

This clone was observed a handful of times. This chain joins TRBV5-6 and TRBJ1-1; D remains ambiguous. This CDR3 is built from 14 residues. Germline CDR1 is SGHDT and CDR2 is YYEEEE. Trimming took 2 bases from V and 5 from J, leaving 13 bases between them. CDR3: CASSLSVRRTEAFF. The CDR3 DNA follows: TGTGCCAGCAGCTTATCGGTGAGGAGGACTGAAGCTTTCTTT.

This rearrangement joins TRBV13 to TRBJ2-3; 8 bases are a match to TRBD1. The CDR3 loop spans 17 amino acids. With 0 bases clipped from V and 0 bases from J, the junction kept 5 bases outside the gene matches. Per the germline V gene, CDR1 is PRHDT and CDR2 is FYEKMQ (reference sequence). CDR3 loop: CASSLGDREASTDTQYF. The CDR3 DNA sequence: TGTGCCAGCAGCTTAGGGGACAGGGAAGCTAGCACAGATACGCAGTATTTT. The full variable domain, its missing parts supplied by reference TRBV13 and TRBJ2-3, is AAGVIQSPRHLIKEKRETATLKCYPIPRHDTVYWYQQGPGQDPQFLISFYEKMQSDKGSIPDRFSAQQFSDYHSELNMSSLELGDSALYFCASSLGDREASTDTQYFGPGTRLTVL.

V gene TRBV10-3 combines with J gene TRBJ1-2; D is ambiguous. Between the trimmed V and J ends, which lost 4 bases and 6 bases, there was a span of 15 bases. The germline CDR1 and CDR2 sequences are ENHRY and SYGVKD. CDR3 length: 14 residues. The CDR3 sequence is CAISVGRRGDGYTF. For the CDR3, the DNA is TGTGCCATCAGTGTGGGCAGGCGCGGGGATGGCTACACCTTC.

The chain combines TRBV4-2 with TRBJ1-4; 8 bases are a match to TRBD1. Germline CDR1 reads LGHNA; CDR2 reads YNFKEQ. V lost 3 bases to trimming and J lost 8 bases; unmatched junction nucleotides: 8. The CDR3 runs to 15 residues. This CDR3 reads CASSQRTGSGEKLFF. CDR3 DNA: TGTGCCAGCAGCCAGAGGACAGGGTCAGGAGAAAAACTGTTTTTT.

The sample holds one count of this clone. CDR3 loop: CASTEQGRPSGNTIYF. The DNA for the CDR3 is TGTGCCAGTACTGAACAGGGGCGCCCCTCTGGAAACACCATATATTTT. The chain employs TRBV19 and TRBJ1-3; 7 nucleotides match TRBD1. Trimming at V came to 7 bases and at J to 0 bases, leaving 9 bases not matched to a gene. CDR3 length equals 16 residues. Germline V gives CDR1 LNHDA, CDR2 SQIVND (reference sequence).